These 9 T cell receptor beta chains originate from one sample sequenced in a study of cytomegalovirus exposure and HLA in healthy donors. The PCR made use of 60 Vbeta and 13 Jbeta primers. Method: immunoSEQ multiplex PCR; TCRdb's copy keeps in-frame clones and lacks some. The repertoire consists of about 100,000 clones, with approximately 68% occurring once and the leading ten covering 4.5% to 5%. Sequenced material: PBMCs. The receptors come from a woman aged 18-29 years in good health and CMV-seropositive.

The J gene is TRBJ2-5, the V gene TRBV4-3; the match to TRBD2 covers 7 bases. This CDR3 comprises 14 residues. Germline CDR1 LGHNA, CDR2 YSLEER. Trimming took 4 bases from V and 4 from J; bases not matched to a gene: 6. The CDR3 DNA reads TGCGCCAGCAGCCCGGGACTACCTACAGAGACCCAGTACTTC. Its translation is CASSPGLPTETQYF.

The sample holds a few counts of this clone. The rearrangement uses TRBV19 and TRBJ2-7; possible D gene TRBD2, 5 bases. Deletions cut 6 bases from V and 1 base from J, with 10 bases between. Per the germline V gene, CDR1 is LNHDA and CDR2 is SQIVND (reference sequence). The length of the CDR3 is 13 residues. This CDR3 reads CASSPSMSYEQYF. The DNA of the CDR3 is TGTGCCAGTAGCCCTAGCATGTCCTACGAGCAGTACTTC.

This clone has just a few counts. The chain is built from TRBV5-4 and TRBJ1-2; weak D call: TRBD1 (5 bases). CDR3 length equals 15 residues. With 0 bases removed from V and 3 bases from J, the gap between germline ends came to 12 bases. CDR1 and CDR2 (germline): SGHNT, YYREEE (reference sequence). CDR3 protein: CASSLEGRADYGYTF. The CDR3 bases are TGTGCCAGCAGCTTGGAAGGCAGGGCGGACTATGGCTACACCTTC.

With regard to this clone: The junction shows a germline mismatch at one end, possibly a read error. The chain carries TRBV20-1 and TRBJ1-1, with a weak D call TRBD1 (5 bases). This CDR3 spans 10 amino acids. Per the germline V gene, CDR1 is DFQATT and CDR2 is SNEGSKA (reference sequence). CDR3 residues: CRPMGTEAFF. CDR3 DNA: TGCAGACCTATGGGGACTGAAGCTTTCTTC.

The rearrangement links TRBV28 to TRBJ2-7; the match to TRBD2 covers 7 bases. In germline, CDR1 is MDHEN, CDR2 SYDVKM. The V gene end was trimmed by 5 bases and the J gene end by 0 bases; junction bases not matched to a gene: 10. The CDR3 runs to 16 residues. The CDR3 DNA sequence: TGTGCCAGCAGTCCCCACCCTAGCGGTAGCTCCTACGAGCAGTACTTC. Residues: CASSPHPSGSSYEQYF. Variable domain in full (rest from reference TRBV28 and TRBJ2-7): DVKVTQSSRYLVKRTGEKVFLECVQDMDHENMFWYRQDPGLGLRLIYFSYDVKMKEKGDIPEGYSVSREKKERFSLILESASTNQTSMYLCASSPHPSGSSYEQYFGPGTRLTVT.

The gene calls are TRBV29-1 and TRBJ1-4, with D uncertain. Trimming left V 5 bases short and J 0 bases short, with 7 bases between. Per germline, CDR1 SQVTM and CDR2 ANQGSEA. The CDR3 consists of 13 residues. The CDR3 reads CSVRGATNEKLFF. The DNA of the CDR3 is TGCAGCGTTAGAGGTGCAACTAATGAAAAACTGTTTTTT.

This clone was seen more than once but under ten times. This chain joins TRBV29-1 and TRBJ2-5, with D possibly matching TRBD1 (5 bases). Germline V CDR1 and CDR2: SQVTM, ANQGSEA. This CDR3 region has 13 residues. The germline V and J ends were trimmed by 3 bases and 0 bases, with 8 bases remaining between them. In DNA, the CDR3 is TGCAGCGTTGATCCAGGGCACCAAGAGACCCAGTACTTC. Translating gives CSVDPGHQETQYF.

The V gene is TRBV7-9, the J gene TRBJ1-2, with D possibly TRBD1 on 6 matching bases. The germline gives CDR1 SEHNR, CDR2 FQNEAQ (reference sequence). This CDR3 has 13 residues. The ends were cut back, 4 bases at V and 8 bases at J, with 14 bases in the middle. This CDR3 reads CASSSRGGKGYTF. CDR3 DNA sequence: TGTGCCAGCAGCTCAAGAGGGGGTAAGGGCTACACCTTC.

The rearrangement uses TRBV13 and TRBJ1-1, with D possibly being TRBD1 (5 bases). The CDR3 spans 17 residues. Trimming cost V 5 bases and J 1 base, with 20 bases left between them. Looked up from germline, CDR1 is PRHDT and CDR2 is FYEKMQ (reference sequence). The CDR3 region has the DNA TGTGCCAGCAGCCCGGGCCCTTTGCACAGGCCGAACACTGAAGCTTTCTTT. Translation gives CASSPGPLHRPNTEAFF.